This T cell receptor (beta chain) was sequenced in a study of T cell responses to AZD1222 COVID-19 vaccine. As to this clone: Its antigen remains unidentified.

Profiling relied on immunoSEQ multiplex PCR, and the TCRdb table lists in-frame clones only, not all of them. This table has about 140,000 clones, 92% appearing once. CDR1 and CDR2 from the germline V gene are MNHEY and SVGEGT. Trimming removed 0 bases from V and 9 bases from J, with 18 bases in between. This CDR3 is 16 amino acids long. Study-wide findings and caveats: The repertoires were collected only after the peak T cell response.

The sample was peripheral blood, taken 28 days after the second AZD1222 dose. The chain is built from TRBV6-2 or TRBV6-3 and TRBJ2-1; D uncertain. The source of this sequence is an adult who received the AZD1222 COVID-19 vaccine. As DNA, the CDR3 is TGTGCCAGCAGTTACTCGATCGGGCCTCCCGGCGCTGAGCAGTTCTTC. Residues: CASSYSIGPPGAEQFF.